One and the same sample provided the 31 T cell receptor beta chains below, sequenced in a study of human T cells and chemical hapten exposure. TCRdb reanalysed the RACE reads using MiXCR and keeps one entry per CDR3 protein. Among some 52,000 distinct CDR3 sequences, 9% to 10% were seen once, and the ten largest hold 16%. Time point reported: patch test 3, about 24 weeks after DPC sensitization. Treatment defined: therapeutic diphenylcyclopropenone sensitization with weekly scalp DPC. This material consisted of whole blood, taken in connection with sensitization to the hapten diphenylcyclopropenone (DPC). The receptors were sampled from a woman between 40 and 55 years old with alopecia areata. Some clones in this sample may be carry-over from other donors' samples.

This clonotype showed up just a few times. The rearrangement joins TRBV29-1 to TRBJ2-4; D remains ambiguous. V was shortened by 0 bases and J by 0 bases, with 9 bases between the two germline ends. Germline lookup yields CDR1 SQVTM and CDR2 ANQGSEA. This CDR3 is built from 15 residues. Here the CDR3 DNA reads TGCAGCGTTGAAGAGGAAAGACTAGCCAAAAACATTCAGTACTTC. Translation: CSVEEERLAKNIQYF.

This clonotype was counted only a few times. This CDR3 reads CASSPQRGGRDEQFF. In nucleotides, the CDR3 is TGTGCCAGCAGCCCTCAGCGGGGGGGCCGAGATGAGCAGTTCTTC. V usage is TRBV7-3 and J usage is TRBJ2-1, with TRBD2 matching over 10 bases. CDR1 and CDR2 from the germline V gene are SGHTA and FQGTGA. The CDR3 is 15 residues long. Losses at the gene ends were 5 bases for V and 8 bases for J; bases not matched to a gene: 9. Drawing the rest from reference TRBV7-3 and TRBJ2-1, the complete variable domain is GAGVSQTPSNKVTEKGKYVELRCDPISGHTALYWYRQSLGQGPEFLIYFQGTGAADDSGLPNDRFFAVRPEGSVSTLKIQRTERGDSAVYLCASSPQRGGRDEQFFGPGTRLTVL.

The chain couples TRBV9 to TRBJ2-7; tentative D call: TRBD1 (6 bases). Germline-derived CDR1 and CDR2 are SGDLS and YYNGEE. The CDR3 consists of 14 residues. V dropped 3 bases and J dropped 0 bases, with 10 bases sitting between them. CDR3 sequence reads: CASSEGQSSYEQYF. The CDR3 coding sequence is TGTGCCAGCAGCGAAGGACAGTCCTCCTACGAGCAGTACTTC. The full variable domain, its missing parts supplied by reference TRBV9 and TRBJ2-7, is DSGVTQTPKHLITATGQRVTLRCSPRSGDLSVYWYQQSLDQGLQFLIQYYNGEERAKGNILERFSAQQFPDLHSELNLSSLELGDSALYFCASSEGQSSYEQYFGPGTRLTVT.

The chain joins TRBV2 to TRBJ2-2; 9 nucleotides agree with TRBD2. The germline V gene encodes CDR1 SNHLY and CDR2 FYNNEI. The junction had 6 bases not matched to a gene; V was cut back by 6 bases and J by 4 bases. CDR3 length: 15 residues. The CDR3 is CASRAVAGATGELFF. CDR3 DNA: TGTGCCAGCAGGGCGGTAGCGGGGGCCACCGGGGAGCTGTTTTTT.

At least ten counts were recorded for this clonotype. J is TRBJ2-7 and V is TRBV20-1; either TRBD1 or TRBD2 may fit D (5 bases each). Trimming removed 2 bases from V and 10 bases from J, with 12 bases in between. The CDR3 is 11 amino acids. The V gene's germline CDR1 is DFQATT and CDR2 SNEGSKA (reference sequence). The CDR3 protein is CSARSGTLQYF. The CDR3 DNA reads TGCAGTGCTAGATCCGGGACCCTTCAGTACTTC.

This clonotype showed up many times. V gene TRBV5-4 combines with J gene TRBJ1-2; possible D gene TRBD1, 6 bases. V was shortened by 4 bases and J by 7 bases, with 17 bases between the two germline ends. The germline CDR1 and CDR2 sequences are SGHNT and YYREEE (reference sequence). CDR3 length: 14 amino acids. CDR3 nucleotide sequence: TGTGCCAGCAGCCTCCCGGGGGCGACCTTTGGCTACACCTTC. Translating it yields CASSLPGATFGYTF.

The table lists this clonotype with a few counts. This chain links TRBV18 with TRBJ1-3; D might be TRBD1 (5 bases). Trimming stripped 6 bases from V and 4 bases from J, with 16 bases between. The CDR3 length is 15 residues. Germline CDR1 and CDR2: KGHSH and LQKENI. In nucleotides, the CDR3 is TGTGCCAGCTCCCTCGGGACCGGTGTCGGAAACACCATATATTTT. This sequence encodes CASSLGTGVGNTIYF.

This clonotype was counted only a few times. The genes are TRBV10-2 and TRBJ1-4, with D tentatively TRBD1 (5 bases). The CDR3 is 13 residues long. Germline CDR1 is WSHSY and CDR2 is SAAADI. V was pared by 10 bases and J by 5 bases, with 14 bases between. The CDR3 DNA sequence: TGCGCCACCCGGCGGGACGGGAATGAAAAACTGTTTTTT. Encoded protein: CATRRDGNEKLFF.

This clonotype was counted only a few times. The chain uses TRBV12-3 or TRBV12-4 and TRBJ2-5; 8 nucleotides line up with TRBD2. CDR3 size: 13 residues. The V and J ends lost 6 bases and 3 bases, in that order; junction bases with no gene match: 3. CDR3 in amino acids: CASRPGGEETQYF. The CDR3 nucleotides are TGTGCCAGCAGACCCGGGGGGGAAGAGACCCAGTACTTC.

This clonotype was counted at least ten times. This chain links TRBV2 with TRBJ1-2, with 11 bases matching TRBD1. The germline gives CDR1 SNHLY, CDR2 FYNNEI. The CDR3 spans 14 residues. Trimming at V came to 4 bases and at J to 7 bases, leaving 5 bases not matched to a gene. The CDR3 nucleotides are TGTGCCAGCAGTGCGGGGACAGGGGGTTTTGGCTACACCTTC. Translated, it gives CASSAGTGGFGYTF.

J is TRBJ2-1 and V is TRBV5-1, with 12 bases matching TRBD2. V lost 4 bases and J lost 6; bases outside the gene matches: 14. Germline lookup yields CDR1 SGHRS and CDR2 YFSETQ. This CDR3 is built from 18 residues. As DNA, the CDR3 is TGCGCCAGCAGCGCTGCGCTCCTAGCGGGGGGGCCTGGCAATGAGCAGTTCTTC. Translation gives CASSAALLAGGPGNEQFF.

This clonotype was counted only a few times. The CDR3 nucleotides read TGTGCCAGCGCCGGGGGGGCAAGACCCTACGAGCAGTACTTC. This encodes CASAGGARPYEQYF. The rearrangement links TRBV9 to TRBJ2-7; 8 nucleotides match TRBD2. Trimming removed 7 bases from V and 2 bases from J; junction bases left unmatched: 8. The CDR3 is made up of 14 amino acids. The germline CDR1 and CDR2 sequences are SGDLS and YYNGEE.

This clonotype was picked up a small number of times. V and J are TRBV6-4 and TRBJ2-1; the D gene is possibly TRBD1 (6 bases). Per the germline V gene, CDR1 is MRHNA and CDR2 is SNTAGT. V lost 0 bases and J 2 bases, leaving 11 bases between the germline ends. The CDR3 covers 16 residues. Written as DNA, the CDR3 is TGTGCCAGCAGTGACTCCCCCAGGGGTACCTACAATGAGCAGTTCTTC. Translation gives CASSDSPRGTYNEQFF.

The chain uses TRBV6-1 and TRBJ1-1, with D perhaps TRBD1 (5 bases). The CDR3 has 14 amino acids. Germline V CDR1 and CDR2: MNHNS, SASEGT. The V gene lost 7 bases and the J gene lost 3 bases, with 15 bases spanning the gap. As DNA, the CDR3 is TGTGCCAGCATGAAACGGGGCAGTTACACTGAAGCTTTCTTT. It specifies CASMKRGSYTEAFF.

This clonotype was detected ten times or more. V gene TRBV7-8 combines with J gene TRBJ2-1, with D possibly matching TRBD1 (5 bases). V was cut by 1 base and J by 6 bases, with 10 bases left in between. Germline V gene data show CDR1 as SGHVS and CDR2 as FQNEAQ. This CDR3 contains 14 residues. The chain's CDR3 is CASSLVRRVNEQFF. The DNA for the CDR3 is TGTGCCAGCAGCTTAGTTCGCAGGGTCAATGAGCAGTTCTTC.

The V call is TRBV7-8, the J call TRBJ1-3; 7 bases are a match to TRBD1. The germline CDR1 and CDR2 sequences are SGHVS and FQNEAQ. The CDR3 totals 17 residues. V shed 5 bases, J shed 0 bases, and the junction held 10 bases outside the gene matches. This CDR3 is CASSPRQGLTSGNTIYF. The CDR3 nucleotides read TGTGCCAGCAGCCCCCGACAGGGCCTAACCTCTGGAAACACCATATATTTT.

This clonotype turned up a few times. Written as DNA, the CDR3 is TGTGCCAGCAGCCTCGGACTCAGGGGCCGGGACACTGAAGCTTTCTTT. This translates into CASSLGLRGRDTEAFF. The rearrangement uses TRBV4-2 and TRBJ1-1, with D maybe TRBD1 (6 bases). Per germline, CDR1 LGHNA and CDR2 YNFKEQ. This CDR3 has 16 amino acids. Trimming removed 4 bases from V and 3 bases from J, with 18 bases in between.

This clonotype came up a few times. Here the CDR3 reads CASSQGPTTDTQYF. CDR3 nucleotides: TGTGCCAGCAGCCAAGGACCAACCACAGATACGCAGTATTTT. The rearrangement links TRBV3-1 to TRBJ2-3; D call uncertain. The CDR3 covers 14 residues. Germline V CDR1 and CDR2: LGHDT, YNNKEL (reference sequence). Trimming left V 1 base short and J 2 bases short, with 7 bases between.

This clonotype was detected many times. The chain recombines TRBV20-1 with TRBJ2-7; D possibly corresponds to TRBD1 (6 bases). The CDR3 loop spans 13 amino acids. CDR1 is DFQATT and CDR2 is SNEGSKA in the germline V gene (reference sequence). Trimming shortened V by 6 bases and J by 0 bases, and 12 bases separated the two germline ends. The DNA for the CDR3 is TGCAGTGCCGTGGGGGACACCTCCTACGAGCAGTACTTC. This sequence encodes CSAVGDTSYEQYF.

This clonotype was recorded many times. The gene calls are TRBV4-1 and TRBJ2-7, with D perhaps matching TRBD1 (6 bases). The germline V gene has CDR1 MGHRA and CDR2 YSYEKL. The CDR3 spans 15 residues. V dropped 1 base and J dropped 0 bases, with 10 bases sitting between them. CDR3 residues: CASSQGGQTSYEQYF. DNA for the CDR3: TGCGCCAGCAGCCAAGGAGGACAGACCTCCTACGAGCAGTACTTC.

This clonotype was picked up many times. The chain links TRBV11-2 to TRBJ2-1; TRBD2 matches 9 bases. Germline V gene data show CDR1 as SGHAT and CDR2 as FQNNGV. This CDR3 spans 18 amino acids. J lost 6 bases, V lost 5 bases, and 17 bases had no gene match. CDR3 DNA sequence: TGTGCCAGCAGCCGAAGATCGACCGGGACTAGCAACTTCAATGAGCAGTTCTTC. This gives the protein CASSRRSTGTSNFNEQFF. The entire variable domain, with the rest obtained from reference TRBV11-2 and TRBJ2-1, is as follows: EAGVAQSPRYKIIEKRQSVAFWCNPISGHATLYWYQQILGQGPKLLIQFQNNGVVDDSQLPKDRFSAERLKGVDSTLKIQPAKLEDSAVYLCASSRRSTGTSNFNEQFFGPGTRLTVL.

This clonotype was seen a few times. The V and J genes are TRBV19 and TRBJ2-3; 8 bases line up with TRBD1. This CDR3 region has 14 residues. J gave up 6 bases and V 5 bases, and 7 bases lay outside the gene matches. Germline V gene data show CDR1 as LNHDA and CDR2 as SQIVND (reference sequence). CDR3 in DNA: TGTGCCAGTAGTGTTCAGGGGGCTTCCGATACGCAGTATTTT. Its protein product is CASSVQGASDTQYF.

The chain combines TRBV27 with TRBJ1-2; TRBD1 matches at 10 bases. This CDR3 contains 14 residues. Germline V gene data show CDR1 as MNHEY and CDR2 as SMNVEV (reference sequence). The J segment lost 4 bases and the V segment lost 6 bases, leaving 5 bases of the junction unmatched. DNA of the CDR3: TGTGCCAGCAGGACGGGGACAGGGGTCTATGGCTACACCTTC. As protein: CASRTGTGVYGYTF.

This clonotype was picked up many times. This chain joins TRBV7-2 and TRBJ1-1, with TRBD1 matching over 7 bases. The germline gives CDR1 SGHTA, CDR2 FQGNSA. Trimming took 1 base from V and 3 from J; bases not matched to a gene: 5. The CDR3 runs 15 residues. Here the CDR3 reads CASSLEGTAYTEAFF. The CDR3 DNA is TGTGCCAGCAGCTTAGAAGGGACAGCTTACACTGAAGCTTTCTTT. Combining the CDR3 with reference TRBV7-2 and TRBJ1-1 gives the whole variable domain GAGVSQSPSNKVTEKGKDVELRCDPISGHTALYWYRQSLGQGLEFLIYFQGNSAPDKSGLPSDRFSAERTGGSVSTLTIQRTQQEDSAVYLCASSLEGTAYTEAFFGQGTRLTVV.

A few counts support this clonotype. This chain connects TRBV18 to TRBJ1-1; D is perhaps TRBD1 (5 bases). This CDR3 has 14 residues. The V gene lost 4 bases and the J gene lost 4 bases, with 13 bases spanning the gap. Looked up from germline, CDR1 is KGHSH and CDR2 is LQKENI. CDR3 in DNA: TGTGCCAGCTCACGGGACGGGTGGGGCACTGAAGCTTTCTTT. The encoded protein is CASSRDGWGTEAFF. The full variable domain, rest sourced from reference TRBV18 and TRBJ1-1, is NAGVMQNPRHLVRRRGQEARLRCSPMKGHSHVYWYRQLPEEGLKFMVYLQKENIIDESGMPKERFSAEFPKEGPSILRIQQVVRGDSAAYFCASSRDGWGTEAFFGQGTRLTVV.

The chain combines TRBV7-9 with TRBJ2-2, with no clear D. The CDR3 sequence is 14 residues long. Per the germline V gene, CDR1 is SEHNR and CDR2 is FQNEAQ (reference sequence). V gave up 1 base and J gave up 6 bases, with 9 bases separating them. This chain's CDR3 is CASSLVFAPGELFF. The CDR3 coding sequence is TGTGCCAGCAGCTTAGTCTTTGCTCCCGGGGAGCTGTTTTTT.

This clonotype has at least ten counts. The genes are TRBV5-6 and TRBJ2-2, with 11 bases identical to TRBD2. CDR1 and CDR2 (germline): SGHDT, YYEEEE. The CDR3 is 17 residues long. V lost 2 bases to trimming and J lost 2 bases; unmatched junction nucleotides: 5. This CDR3 is CASSLYGTSGNTGELFF. CDR3 sequence (DNA): TGTGCCAGCAGCTTATACGGGACTAGCGGTAACACCGGGGAGCTGTTTTTT. Based on the CDR3 plus reference TRBV5-6 and TRBJ2-2, the full variable domain is DAGVTQSPTHLIKTRGQQVTLRCSPKSGHDTVSWYQQALGQGPQFIFQYYEEEERQRGNFPDRFSGHQFPNYSSELNVNALLLGDSALYLCASSLYGTSGNTGELFFGEGSRLTVL.

This clonotype was picked up a small number of times. The chain recombines TRBV2 with TRBJ2-3; D is undetermined. This CDR3 contains 15 residues. Germline V gene lookup returns CDR1 SNHLY and CDR2 FYNNEI. V was clipped by 9 bases and J by 0 bases, with 16 bases between them. The CDR3 is CASWGYWLSTDTQYF. Written as DNA, the CDR3 is TGTGCCAGTTGGGGATACTGGCTAAGCACAGATACGCAGTATTTT.

The rearrangement uses TRBV6-1 and TRBJ2-7; TRBD1 matches 8 bases. The CDR3 length is 13 residues. Germline-derived CDR1 and CDR2 are MNHNS and SASEGT. V was clipped by 6 bases and J by 3 bases; unmatched bases: 4. DNA of the CDR3: TGTGCCAGCAGCCGGACAGGGTACTACGAGCAGTACTTC. The encoded protein is CASSRTGYYEQYF.

This sequence joins TRBV4-3 and TRBJ2-3, with TRBD1 as a possible D gene (5 bases). Germline CDR1 LGHNA, CDR2 YSLEER. V was cut by 1 base and J by 0 bases, with 8 bases left in between. The length of the CDR3 is 15 residues. The CDR3 DNA reads as TGCGCCAGCAGCCAAGGGGGCCAGAGCACAGATACGCAGTATTTT. Amino acid sequence: CASSQGGQSTDTQYF.

This chain joins TRBV9 and TRBJ2-6, with D hard to call. Trimming took 0 bases from V and 5 from J, leaving 18 bases between them. CDR1 is SGDLS, CDR2 YYNGEE, per germline. There are 18 residues in the CDR3. CDR3 sequence (DNA): TGTGCCAGCAGCGTAGCCACCCCCGTACGCGGTAGGGCCAACGTCCTGACTTTC. This gives the protein CASSVATPVRGRANVLTF. Full variable domain (outside the CDR3, taken from reference TRBV9 and TRBJ2-6): DSGVTQTPKHLITATGQRVTLRCSPRSGDLSVYWYQQSLDQGLQFLIQYYNGEERAKGNILERFSAQQFPDLHSELNLSSLELGDSALYFCASSVATPVRGRANVLTFGAGSRLTVL.